The sequence of this TCR beta chain was determined in a study of blood T cell repertoires in COVID-19. Study context: Donors in the United States, Italy and Spain gave samples during acute or convalescent COVID-19. T cells, B-cell-depleted T cells, or PBMCs provided the cDNA or gDNA that served as material.

V was shortened by 3 bases and J by 4 bases, with 10 bases between the two germline ends. Per the germline V gene, CDR1 is MGHRA and CDR2 is YSYEKL. CDR3 length equals 13 residues. Per the authors' pipeline: Reference gene primers were amplified, and this amplification served to estimate nucleated cell counts. Sequencing was performed with immunoSEQ multiplex PCR; in TCRdb, only in-frame clones are kept and a portion is missing. The DNA was the basis for D and trimming; V, J and clone size are from that table. The sample includes roughly 140,000 clones, over 70% of them seen just once. The chain uses TRBV4-1 and TRBJ2-7; D possibly corresponds to TRBD1 (6 bases). The sample consisted of peripheral blood. This TCR came from a man in his forties or fifties with active or convalescent COVID-19. The chain's CDR3 is CASSQQGLYEQYF. In DNA, the CDR3 is TGCGCCAGCAGCCAGCAGGGGCTTTACGAGCAGTACTTC.